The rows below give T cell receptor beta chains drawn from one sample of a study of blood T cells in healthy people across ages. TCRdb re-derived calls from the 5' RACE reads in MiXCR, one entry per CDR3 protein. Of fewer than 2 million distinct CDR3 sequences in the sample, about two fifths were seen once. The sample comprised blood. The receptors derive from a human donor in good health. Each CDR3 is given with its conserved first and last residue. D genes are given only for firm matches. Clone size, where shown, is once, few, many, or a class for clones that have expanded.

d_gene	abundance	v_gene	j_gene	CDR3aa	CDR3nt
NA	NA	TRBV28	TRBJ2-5	CASRSQVPLETQYF	TGTGCCAGCAGGTCACAGGTGCCCTTGGAGACCCAGTACTTC
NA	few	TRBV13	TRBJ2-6	CASSSRGGKAGANVLTF	TGTGCCAGCTCCTCTCGAGGGGGTAAGGCTGGGGCCAACGTCCTGACTTTC
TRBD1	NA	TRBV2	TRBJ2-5	CASSEQGQGGETQYF	TGTGCCAGCAGTGAACAGGGACAGGGTGGAGAGACCCAGTACTTC
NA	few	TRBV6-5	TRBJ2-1	CASSYRAGRVSSYNEQFF	TGTGCCAGCAGTTACCGGGCTGGGCGGGTAAGCTCCTACAATGAGCAGTTCTTC
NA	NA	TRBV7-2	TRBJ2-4	CASSIVEWENIQYF	TGTGCCAGCAGCATAGTTGAGTGGGAAAACATTCAGTACTTC
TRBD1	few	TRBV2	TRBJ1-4	CASSEGAGGTTNEKLFF	TGTGCCAGCAGTGAGGGGGCAGGGGGCACAACTAATGAAAAACTGTTTTTT
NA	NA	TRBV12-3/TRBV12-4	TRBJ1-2	CASSLASRGYGYTF	TGTGCCAGCAGTTTAGCCTCACGGGGCTATGGCTACACCTTC
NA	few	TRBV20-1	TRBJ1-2	CSASIQGPRGYTF	TGCAGTGCTAGTATCCAGGGACCAAGAGGCTACACCTTC
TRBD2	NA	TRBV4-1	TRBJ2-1	CASSQDNGGGALNEQFF	TGCGCCAGCAGCCAAGATAACGGCGGGGGGGCCCTCAATGAGCAGTTCTTC
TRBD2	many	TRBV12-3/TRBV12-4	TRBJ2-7	CASSLGLHSYEQYF	TGTGCCAGCAGTTTGGGACTACACTCCTACGAGCAGTACTTC
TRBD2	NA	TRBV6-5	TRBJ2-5	CASSYRGSGATETQYF	TGTGCCAGCAGTTACCGGGGTAGCGGGGCAACAGAGACCCAGTACTTC
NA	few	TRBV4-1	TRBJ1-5	CASSFQGDEPQHF	TGCGCCAGCAGCTTTCAGGGAGATGAGCCCCAGCATTTT
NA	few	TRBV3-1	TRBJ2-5	CASSQGAGTIQETRYF	TGTGCCAGCAGCCAAGGTGCCGGGACAATTCAAGAGACCCGGTACTTC
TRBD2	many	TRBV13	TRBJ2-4	CASSFKGGAKNIQYF	TGTGCCAGCAGCTTCAAGGGAGGGGCCAAAAACATTCAGTACTTC
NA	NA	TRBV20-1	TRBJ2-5	CSAWGRGETQYF	TGCAGTGCTTGGGGGCGAGGAGAGACCCAGTACTTC
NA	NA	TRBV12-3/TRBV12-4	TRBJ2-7	CASSETTVSSYEQYF	TGTGCCAGCAGCGAGACGACGGTCAGCTCCTACGAGCAGTACTTC
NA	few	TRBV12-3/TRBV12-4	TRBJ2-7	CASPLVSDGDEQYF	TGTGCCAGCCCATTGGTGAGCGACGGGGACGAGCAGTACTTC
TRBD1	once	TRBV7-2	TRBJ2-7	CASSLTGWDEQYF	TGTGCCAGCAGCTTGACAGGGTGGGACGAGCAGTACTTC
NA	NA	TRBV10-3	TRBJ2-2	CAISEGGRSGELFF	TGTGCCATCAGTGAGGGGGGAAGGTCCGGGGAGCTGTTTTTT
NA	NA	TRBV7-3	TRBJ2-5	CASSPGTPYEETQYF	TGTGCCAGCAGCCCCGGGACACCTTACGAGGAGACCCAGTACTTC
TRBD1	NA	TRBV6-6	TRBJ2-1	CASSYHRQGSEQFF	TGTGCCAGCAGTTACCACAGACAGGGCAGTGAGCAGTTCTTC
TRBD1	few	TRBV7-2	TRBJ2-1	CASSYPRGLLNNEQFF	TGTGCCAGCAGCTACCCTAGGGGGCTGCTTAACAATGAGCAGTTCTTC
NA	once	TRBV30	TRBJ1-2	CAWSRVASGGYTF	TGTGCCTGGAGTCGGGTCGCCTCTGGTGGCTACACCTTC
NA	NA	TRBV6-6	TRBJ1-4	CASSYEGYEKLFF	TGTGCCAGCAGTTACGAGGGATATGAAAAACTGTTTTTT
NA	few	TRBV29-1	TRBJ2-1	CSVSSLYNEQFF	TGCAGCGTTTCGTCCCTTTACAATGAGCAGTTCTTC
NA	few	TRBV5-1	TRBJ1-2	CASSLQTASYGYTF	TGCGCCAGCAGCTTGCAGACAGCTTCTTATGGCTACACCTTC